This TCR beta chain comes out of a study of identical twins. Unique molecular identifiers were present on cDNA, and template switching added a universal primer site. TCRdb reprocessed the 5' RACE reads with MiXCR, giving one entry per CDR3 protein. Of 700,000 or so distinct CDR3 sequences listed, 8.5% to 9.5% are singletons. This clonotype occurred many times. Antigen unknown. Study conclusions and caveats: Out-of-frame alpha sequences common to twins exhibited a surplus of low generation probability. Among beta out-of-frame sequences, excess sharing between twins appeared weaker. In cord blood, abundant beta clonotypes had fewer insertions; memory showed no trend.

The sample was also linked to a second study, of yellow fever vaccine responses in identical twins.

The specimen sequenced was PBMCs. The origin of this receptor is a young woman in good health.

The CDR3 protein is CASTPTGAVTEAFF. The CDR3 DNA reads as TGTGCCAGCACCCCGACAGGGGCGGTGACTGAAGCTTTCTTT. The chain links TRBV2 to TRBJ1-1; 8 positions agree with TRBD1. The V gene's germline CDR1 is SNHLY and CDR2 FYNNEI. The CDR3 spans 14 residues. V was clipped by 7 bases and J by 5 bases; unmatched bases: 9.